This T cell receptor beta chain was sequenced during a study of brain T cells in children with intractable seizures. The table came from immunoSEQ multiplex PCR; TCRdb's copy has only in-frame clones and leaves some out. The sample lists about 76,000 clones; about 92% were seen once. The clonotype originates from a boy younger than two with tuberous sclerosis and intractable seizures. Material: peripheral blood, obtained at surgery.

The CDR3 bases are TGTGCCAGCAGATCGTCTAGCGGCACAGATACGCAGTATTTT. It translates to CASRSSSGTDTQYF. The chain combines TRBV5-4 with TRBJ2-3; D might be TRBD2 (6 bases). The CDR3 spans 14 residues. Germline CDR1 and CDR2: SGHNT and YYREEE (reference sequence). With 5 bases removed from V and 1 base from J, the gap between germline ends came to 11 bases.